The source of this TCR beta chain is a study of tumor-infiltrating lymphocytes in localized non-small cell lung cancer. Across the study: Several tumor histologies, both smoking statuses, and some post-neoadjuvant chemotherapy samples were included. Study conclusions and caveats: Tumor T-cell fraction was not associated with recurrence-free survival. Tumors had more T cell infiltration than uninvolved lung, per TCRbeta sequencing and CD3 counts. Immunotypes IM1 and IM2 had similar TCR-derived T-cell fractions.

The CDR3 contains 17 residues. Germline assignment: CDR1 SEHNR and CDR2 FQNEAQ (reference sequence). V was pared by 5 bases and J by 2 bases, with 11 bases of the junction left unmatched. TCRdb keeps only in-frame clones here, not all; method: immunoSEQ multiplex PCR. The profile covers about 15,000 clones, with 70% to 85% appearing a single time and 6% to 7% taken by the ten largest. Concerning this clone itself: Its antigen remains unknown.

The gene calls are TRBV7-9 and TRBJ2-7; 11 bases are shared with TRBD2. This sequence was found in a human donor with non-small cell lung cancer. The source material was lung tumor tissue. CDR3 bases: TGTGCCAGCAGCCGCGAACCGCTAGCGGGAGGCCCCTACGAGCAGTACTTC. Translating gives CASSREPLAGGPYEQYF.